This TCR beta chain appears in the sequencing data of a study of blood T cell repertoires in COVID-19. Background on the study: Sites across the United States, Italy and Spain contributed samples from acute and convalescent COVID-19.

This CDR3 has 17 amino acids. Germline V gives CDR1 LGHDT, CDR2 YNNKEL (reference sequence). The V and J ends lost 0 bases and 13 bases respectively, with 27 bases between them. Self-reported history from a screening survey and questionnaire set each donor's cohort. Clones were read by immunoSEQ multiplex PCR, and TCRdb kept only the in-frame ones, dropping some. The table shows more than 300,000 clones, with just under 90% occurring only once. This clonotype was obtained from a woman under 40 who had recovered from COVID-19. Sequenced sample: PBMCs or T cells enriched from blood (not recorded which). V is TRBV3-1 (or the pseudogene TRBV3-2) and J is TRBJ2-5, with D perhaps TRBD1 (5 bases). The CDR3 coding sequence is TGTGCCAGCAGCCAAGATCAAACCAGGGTTTTGGGGTCCTGGCCGTACTTC. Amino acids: CASSQDQTRVLGSWPYF.